One sample yielded the 26 T cell receptor beta chains listed below, sequenced in a study of blood T cells in healthy people across ages. Combining a sample-barcoded 5' primer with a J-beta primer mix, a second PCR ran for about 6 to 12 cycles. TCRdb re-analysed the 5' RACE reads in MiXCR, keeping a single row per CDR3 protein. In the table there are around 1,800,000 distinct CDR3 sequences, about 39% of which are singletons. What was sequenced was blood. Every receptor here comes from a human donor in good health.

In its sample, this clonotype was seen a few times. V is TRBV4-2 and J is TRBJ2-3; TRBD1 matches at 9 bases. Germline V gene data show CDR1 as LGHNA and CDR2 as YNFKEQ. This CDR3 region has 16 residues. Trimming cost V 3 bases and J 2 bases; bases outside gene matches: 6. The CDR3 coding sequence is TGTGCCAGCAGCCAGAGGGACAGGGCCCTCACAGATACGCAGTATTTT. Translation gives CASSQRDRALTDTQYF.

The chain combines TRBV29-1 with TRBJ1-4; D is unresolved. There are 13 residues in the CDR3. CDR1 and CDR2 (germline): SQVTM, ANQGSEA. The V gene lost 4 bases and the J gene lost 6 bases, with 12 bases spanning the gap. The DNA for the CDR3 is TGCAGCGTTGTCCGGGGTCAGGATGAAAAACTGTTTTTT. Amino acids: CSVVRGQDEKLFF.

This clonotype has at least ten counts. The chain recombines TRBV7-3 with TRBJ2-1; 8 bases line up with TRBD1. CDR3 length equals 13 residues. After removal of 5 bases from V and 7 bases from J, the junction contained 4 bases not matched to a gene. Germline V gives CDR1 SGHTA, CDR2 FQGTGA. In DNA form, the CDR3 reads TGTGCCAGCAGCGCCAACAGGGGGAATGAGCAGTTCTTC. It is translated as CASSANRGNEQFF.

This chain joins TRBV10-3 and TRBJ1-5; TRBD1 is a possible D gene (5 bases). V was cut by 3 bases and J by 2 bases, with 17 bases left in between. The germline V gene encodes CDR1 ENHRY and CDR2 SYGVKD. This CDR3 has 17 amino acids. The CDR3 reads CAISDGHPKGGNQPQHF. CDR3 bases: TGTGCCATCAGTGATGGACACCCTAAAGGTGGCAATCAGCCCCAGCATTTT.

The rearrangement joins TRBV28 to TRBJ1-1; D is unclear. Germline V gives CDR1 MDHEN, CDR2 SYDVKM. Trimming stripped 6 bases from V and 0 bases from J, with 11 bases between. CDR3 length equals 14 residues. CDR3 coding DNA: TGTGCCAGCAGGCTAGACGGGTTGAACACTGAAGCTTTCTTT. Encoded protein: CASRLDGLNTEAFF.

V usage is TRBV3-1 and J usage is TRBJ1-5; TRBD1 might be the D (5 bases). The V gene lost 4 bases and the J gene lost 5 bases, with 15 bases spanning the gap. The CDR3 length is 15 residues. Germline-derived CDR1 and CDR2 are LGHDT and YNNKEL (reference sequence). The CDR3 reads CASSPSAGMDQPQHF. CDR3 nucleotides: TGTGCCAGCAGCCCGTCCGCAGGGATGGATCAGCCCCAGCATTTT.

In this sample, this clonotype turned up a few times. The chain joins TRBV4-3 to TRBJ1-2; D remains unclear. Per germline, CDR1 LGHNA and CDR2 YSLEER. The CDR3 is 12 residues long. With 0 bases removed from V and 5 bases from J, the gap between germline ends came to 4 bases. The CDR3 region is CASSQEPYGYTF. CDR3 nucleotide sequence: TGCGCCAGCAGCCAAGAGCCATATGGCTACACCTTC.

V is TRBV28 and J is TRBJ2-5, with 7 positions matching TRBD1. This CDR3 has 18 residues. Germline assignment: CDR1 MDHEN and CDR2 SYDVKM. Losses at the gene ends were 3 bases for V and 4 bases for J; bases not matched to a gene: 17. CDR3 region: CASSFNRGPSHGGETQYF. CDR3 bases: TGTGCCAGCAGTTTTAACAGGGGCCCGTCCCATGGTGGAGAGACCCAGTACTTC.

This chain uses TRBV12-3 or TRBV12-4 with TRBJ2-1; TRBD1 matches at 7 bases. The CDR3 length is 12 residues. V was clipped by 8 bases and J by 15 bases; unmatched bases: 13. CDR3 DNA: TGTGCCAGCCAGGGGGTCTCTGTAGTATGGTTCTTC. The encoded protein is CASQGVSVVWFF.

As regards this clonotype: Its ends do not fully match the called genes, so a read error is possible. This sequence joins TRBV7-2 and TRBJ1-1; 8 bases align to TRBD1. There are 14 residues in the CDR3. Germline loops: CDR1 SGHTA, CDR2 FQGNSA. Here the CDR3 reads CVSNSRAGTGEAFF. CDR3 sequence (DNA): TGTGTCAGCAACTCTAGGGCCGGGACAGGAGAAGCTTTCTTT.

In DNA, the CDR3 is TGTGCCATCAGTGAGCGGGGGAGCACAGATACGCAGTATTTT. Amino acids: CAISERGSTDTQYF. This rearrangement joins TRBV10-3 to TRBJ2-3; D possibly corresponds to TRBD2 (6 bases). CDR3 length: 14 amino acids. Trimming took off 2 bases at V and 0 bases at J, with 6 bases between the two ends. Germline assignment: CDR1 ENHRY and CDR2 SYGVKD.

This chain links TRBV24-1 with TRBJ2-7; 7 bases align to TRBD2. The CDR3 totals 14 residues. The germline gives CDR1 KGHDR, CDR2 SFDVKD. V trimming: 3 bases; J trimming: 4 bases; junction bases outside the gene matches: 5. The CDR3 sequence is CATSDPGLPYEQYF. CDR3 in DNA: TGTGCCACCAGTGATCCGGGACTACCTTACGAGCAGTACTTC.

The chain links TRBV27 to TRBJ2-4, with D perhaps being TRBD1 or TRBD2 (6 bases each). Germline V gene sequence: CDR1 MNHEY, CDR2 SMNVEV (reference sequence). V was shortened by 4 bases and J by 3 bases, with 13 bases between the two germline ends. CDR3 size: 15 residues. DNA for the CDR3: TGTGCCAGCAGTTACCTTGGAGGGGGCAAAAACATTCAGTACTTC. Amino acid sequence: CASSYLGGGKNIQYF.

This clonotype came up a few times. The chain has TRBV14 and TRBJ2-4, with D uncertain. Germline values: CDR1 SGHDN, CDR2 FVKESK. This CDR3 is built from 14 residues. Trimming cost V 0 bases and J 10 bases, with 13 bases left between them. The DNA for the CDR3 is TGTGCCAGCAGCCAAGAGCTTTCCTCGGGTATTCAGTACTTC. Its translation is CASSQELSSGIQYF.

The V call is TRBV6-2 or TRBV6-3, the J call TRBJ2-1, with unresolved D. Trimming took 0 bases from V and 8 from J, leaving 8 bases between them. The CDR3 spans 13 residues. The germline V gene encodes CDR1 MNHEY and CDR2 SVGEGT. CDR3 amino acids: CASSYSFYDEQFF. CDR3 coding DNA: TGTGCCAGCAGTTACTCATTTTATGATGAGCAGTTCTTC.

The chain couples TRBV4-3 to TRBJ2-1, with TRBD2 identical over 11 bases. CDR1 and CDR2 (germline): LGHNA, YSLEER. CDR3 size: 15 residues. With V trimmed by 4 bases and J by 8 bases, 7 bases remained unmatched. CDR3 in DNA: TGCGCCAGCAGCCTAACTAGCGGGGGAAGCGATGAGCAGTTCTTC. Its translation is CASSLTSGGSDEQFF.

This sequence joins TRBV12-3 or TRBV12-4 and TRBJ2-1; tentative D call: TRBD2 (6 bases). This CDR3 spans 14 amino acids. Trimming left V 3 bases short and J 7 bases short, with 13 bases between. The CDR3 region is CASSFWGVGNEQFF. Written as DNA, the CDR3 is TGTGCCAGCAGTTTCTGGGGGGTGGGGAATGAGCAGTTCTTC.

V and J are TRBV13 and TRBJ2-1, with a tentative D call TRBD1 (5 bases). The CDR3 extends over 15 amino acids. The germline V and J ends were trimmed by 2 bases and 5 bases, with 13 bases remaining between them. Looked up from germline, CDR1 is PRHDT and CDR2 is FYEKMQ (reference sequence). CDR3 in DNA: TGTGCCAGCAGCTTACTAGGGGTTTCAGACAATGAGCAGTTCTTC. It is translated as CASSLLGVSDNEQFF.

The V and J genes are TRBV20-1 and TRBJ2-7, with D hard to call. The CDR3 consists of 11 residues. V lost 2 bases and J 7 bases, leaving 9 bases between the germline ends. From germline, CDR1 is DFQATT and CDR2 SNEGSKA (reference sequence). The CDR3 sequence: CSARLLDEQYF. The CDR3 region has the DNA TGCAGTGCTAGATTACTGGATGAGCAGTACTTC.

The table lists this clonotype with a count of one. Because the CDR3 is missing its conserved closing phenylalanine or tryptophan, this is likely a read error. The chain has TRBV28 and TRBJ1-2; no definite D call. Deletions cut 4 bases from V and 4 bases from J, with 13 bases between. CDR3 length: 14 residues. Germline V gives CDR1 MDHEN, CDR2 SYDVKM. The CDR3 here is CASSSIEEGYGYTC. The DNA of the CDR3 is TGTGCCAGCAGTTCCATTGAGGAGGGCTATGGCTACACCTGC.

The genes are TRBV3-1 and TRBJ2-3; D is possibly TRBD2 (6 bases). V gave up 5 bases and J gave up 2 bases, with 11 bases separating them. The CDR3 covers 14 residues. Germline CDR1 and CDR2: LGHDT and YNNKEL (reference sequence). DNA for the CDR3: TGTGCCAGCAGCATGGAGGGGCCCACAGATACGCAGTATTTT. It codes for CASSMEGPTDTQYF.

This clonotype was counted only a few times. The chain employs TRBV28 and TRBJ2-1; 9 positions agree with TRBD2. V shed 3 bases and J 2 bases; nucleotides not matched to a gene: 5. The CDR3 spans 16 residues. Germline values: CDR1 MDHEN, CDR2 SYDVKM. CDR3 sequence reads: CASSFSGGPPYNEQFF. CDR3 in DNA: TGTGCCAGCAGTTTCAGCGGGGGGCCTCCCTACAATGAGCAGTTCTTC.

Turning to this clonotype: One end of the junction is discordant with germline, which a read error may explain. This chain connects TRBV12-3 or TRBV12-4 to TRBJ2-2; possibly TRBD2 for D (5 bases). The CDR3 is made up of 13 amino acids. The CDR3 sequence: CASSPTQPGKLFF. CDR3 nucleotides: TGTGCCAGCAGTCCGACTCAACCCGGGAAGCTGTTTTTT.

The V and J genes are TRBV30 and TRBJ2-5; a weak D match, TRBD2 (6 bases). TRBJ2-7 matches the DNA end more closely, so the J call is doubtful. This CDR3 is 16 amino acids long. CDR1 is GTSNPN, CDR2 SVGIG, per germline (reference sequence). The CDR3 sequence is CAWSPYRIIGGSEQYF. Written as DNA, the CDR3 is TGTGCCTGGAGCCCTTACAGGATCATAGGAGGGTCCGAGCAGTACTTC.

The chain carries TRBV29-1 and TRBJ2-5; D is possibly TRBD1 (6 bases). CDR1 is SQVTM, CDR2 ANQGSEA, per germline. The CDR3 consists of 13 residues. The ends were cut back, 2 bases at V and 2 bases at J, with 9 bases in the middle. The CDR3 DNA reads TGCAGCGTTGAACTAGACAGGCAAGAGACCCAGTACTTC. It codes for CSVELDRQETQYF.

This rearrangement joins TRBV12-3 or TRBV12-4 to TRBJ2-3; the match to TRBD2 covers 13 bases. J was trimmed by 4 bases and V by 4 bases; bases with no gene match: 5. There are 16 residues in the CDR3. The CDR3 nucleotides read TGTGCCAGCAGTTCACAACTAGCGGGGGGGCCAGATACGCAGTATTTT. Its translation is CASSSQLAGGPDTQYF.